This TCR beta chain was captured in a study of Ad26.COV2.S vaccination and SARS-CoV-2 variants. TCRdb keeps only in-frame clones here, not all; method: immunoSEQ multiplex PCR. The table shows approximately 150,000 clones, with about nine tenths occurring only once. From germline, CDR1 is MDHEN and CDR2 SYDVKM. V lost 3 bases to trimming and J lost 2 bases, with 11 bases between them. The CDR3 is 14 amino acids. This clonotype was sampled from a human donor who had recovered from COVID-19. This specimen was peripheral blood, taken after recovery from COVID-19. The chain combines TRBV28 with TRBJ2-7; D possibly matches TRBD1 or TRBD2 (5 bases each). Here the CDR3 reads CASSFGPGPYEQYF. The CDR3 nucleotides are TGTGCCAGCAGTTTTGGCCCGGGACCCTACGAGCAGTACTTC.